This T cell receptor (beta chain) emerged from a study of beta chain features in type 1 diabetes. Findings and limits, study-wide: All four CD4+ subsets of Type 1 diabetes patients contained TCRB CDR3s that were moderately but significantly shorter.

Expressed TCRB transcripts were sequenced because the isolated RNA had all been reverse transcribed beforehand. Clones were read by immunoSEQ multiplex PCR, and TCRdb kept only the in-frame ones, dropping some. The sample has approximately 70,000 clones; 49% are singletons. Isolation of CD4+ naive, central memory, regulatory and stem cell-like memory cells was achieved by sorting via CD45RO/CCR7/CD25/CD127/CD95/CD27. With 0 bases clipped from V and 5 bases from J, the junction kept 6 bases outside the gene matches. The germline V gene encodes CDR1 LGHNA and CDR2 YNFKEQ. CDR3 length equals 16 residues. Turning to this clone: Antigen unknown.

The chain employs TRBV4-2 and TRBJ2-3; 9 nucleotides agree with TRBD2. This TCR came from a man younger than 40 with type 1 diabetes. Sequenced: central memory CD4+ T cells from blood. CDR3 nucleotides: TGTGCCAGCAGCCAAGATTTGCGGGGGGGGGTAGATACGCAGTATTTT. This gives the protein CASSQDLRGGVDTQYF.